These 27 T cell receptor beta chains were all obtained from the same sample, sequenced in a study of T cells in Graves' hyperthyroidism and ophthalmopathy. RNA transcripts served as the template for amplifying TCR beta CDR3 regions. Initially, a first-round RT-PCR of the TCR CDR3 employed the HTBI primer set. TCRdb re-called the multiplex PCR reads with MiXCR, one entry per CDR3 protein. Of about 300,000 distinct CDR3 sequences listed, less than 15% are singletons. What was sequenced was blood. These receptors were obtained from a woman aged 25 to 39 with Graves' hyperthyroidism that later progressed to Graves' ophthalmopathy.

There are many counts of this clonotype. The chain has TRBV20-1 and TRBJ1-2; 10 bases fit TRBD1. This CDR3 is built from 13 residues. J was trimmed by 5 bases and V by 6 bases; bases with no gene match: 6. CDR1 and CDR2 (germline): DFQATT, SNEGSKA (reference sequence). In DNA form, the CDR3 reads TGCAGTGCCCCGACAGGGGGCGGATATGGCTACACCTTC. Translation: CSAPTGGGYGYTF.

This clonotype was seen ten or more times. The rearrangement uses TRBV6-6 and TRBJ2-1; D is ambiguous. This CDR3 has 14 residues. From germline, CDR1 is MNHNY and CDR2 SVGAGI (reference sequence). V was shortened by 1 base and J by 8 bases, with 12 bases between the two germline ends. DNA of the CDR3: TGTGCCAGCAGTTACTTGGCAGCCTGGGATGAGCAGTTCTTC. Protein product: CASSYLAAWDEQFF.

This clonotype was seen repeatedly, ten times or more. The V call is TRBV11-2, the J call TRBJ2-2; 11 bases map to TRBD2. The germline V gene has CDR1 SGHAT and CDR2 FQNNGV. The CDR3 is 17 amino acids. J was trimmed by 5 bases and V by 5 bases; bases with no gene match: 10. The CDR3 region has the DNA TGTGCCAGCAGCCTAGCGATGACTAGCGGGAAAACCGGGGAGCTGTTTTTT. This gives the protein CASSLAMTSGKTGELFF.

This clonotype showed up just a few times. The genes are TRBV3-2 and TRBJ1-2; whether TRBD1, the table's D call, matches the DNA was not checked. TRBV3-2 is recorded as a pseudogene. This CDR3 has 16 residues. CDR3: CASSQDGRQGAVGYTF. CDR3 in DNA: TGTGCCAGCAGCCAAGACGGCAGACAGGGGGCTGTTGGCTACACCTTC.

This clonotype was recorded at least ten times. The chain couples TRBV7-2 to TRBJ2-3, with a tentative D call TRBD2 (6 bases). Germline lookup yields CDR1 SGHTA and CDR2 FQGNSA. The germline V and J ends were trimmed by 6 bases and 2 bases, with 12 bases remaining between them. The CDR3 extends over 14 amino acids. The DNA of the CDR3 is TGTGCCAGCAGATCCAAGCGGGTCACAGATACGCAGTATTTT. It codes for CASRSKRVTDTQYF.

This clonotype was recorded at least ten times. The CDR3 nucleotides read TGCAGCGTCTATCCCGGCGGAGTTCCTGAAGCTTTCTTT. Translated, it gives CSVYPGGVPEAFF. The V call is TRBV29-1, the J call TRBJ1-1; D is unresolved. The CDR3 spans 13 residues. CDR1 is SQVTM and CDR2 is ANQGSEA in the germline V gene. Deletions cut 6 bases from V and 6 bases from J, with 17 bases between.

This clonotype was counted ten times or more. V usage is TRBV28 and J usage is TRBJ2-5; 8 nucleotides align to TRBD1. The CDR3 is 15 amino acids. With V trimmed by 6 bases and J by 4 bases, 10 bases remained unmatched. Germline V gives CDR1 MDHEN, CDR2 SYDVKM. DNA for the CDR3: TGTGCCAGCAGCCCAGGGGGCGGGTTAAGAGAGACCCAGTACTTC. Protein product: CASSPGGGLRETQYF.

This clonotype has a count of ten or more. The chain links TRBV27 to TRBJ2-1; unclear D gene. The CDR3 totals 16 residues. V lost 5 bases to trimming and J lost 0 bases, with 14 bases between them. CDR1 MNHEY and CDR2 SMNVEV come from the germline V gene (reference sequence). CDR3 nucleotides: TGTGCCAGCAGTCTCCGATTATCGGACTCCTACAATGAGCAGTTCTTC. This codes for CASSLRLSDSYNEQFF.

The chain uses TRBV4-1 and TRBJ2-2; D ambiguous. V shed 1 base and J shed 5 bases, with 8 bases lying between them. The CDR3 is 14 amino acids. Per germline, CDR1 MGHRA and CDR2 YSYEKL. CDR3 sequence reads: CASSQVEETGELFF. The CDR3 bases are TGCGCCAGCAGCCAAGTTGAGGAGACCGGGGAGCTGTTTTTT.

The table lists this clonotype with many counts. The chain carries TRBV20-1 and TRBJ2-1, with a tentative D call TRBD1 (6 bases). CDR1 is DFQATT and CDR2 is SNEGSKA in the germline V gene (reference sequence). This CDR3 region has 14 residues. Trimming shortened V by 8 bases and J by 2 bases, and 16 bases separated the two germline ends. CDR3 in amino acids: CSSTGKSTYNEQFF. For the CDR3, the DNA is TGCAGTTCTACAGGGAAATCGACCTACAATGAGCAGTTCTTC.

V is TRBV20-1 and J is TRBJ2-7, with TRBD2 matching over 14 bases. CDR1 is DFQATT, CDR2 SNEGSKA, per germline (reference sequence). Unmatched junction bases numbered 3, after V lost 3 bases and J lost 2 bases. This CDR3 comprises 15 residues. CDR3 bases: TGCAGTGCTAGGGAGACTAGCGGGAGGGCCTACGAGCAGTACTTC. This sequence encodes CSARETSGRAYEQYF.

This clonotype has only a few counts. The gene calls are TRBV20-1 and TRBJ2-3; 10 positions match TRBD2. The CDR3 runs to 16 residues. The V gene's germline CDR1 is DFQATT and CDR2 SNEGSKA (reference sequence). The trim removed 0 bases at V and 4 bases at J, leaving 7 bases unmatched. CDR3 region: CSARDMIAGGSDTQYF. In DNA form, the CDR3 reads TGCAGTGCTAGAGATATGATAGCGGGAGGATCAGATACGCAGTATTTT.

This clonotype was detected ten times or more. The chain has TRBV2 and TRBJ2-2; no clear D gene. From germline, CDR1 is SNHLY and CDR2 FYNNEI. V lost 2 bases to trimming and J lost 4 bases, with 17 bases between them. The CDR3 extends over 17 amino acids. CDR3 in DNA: TGTGCCAGCAGTGAAACATACTGGATGGTCTCCACCGGGGAGCTGTTTTTT. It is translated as CASSETYWMVSTGELFF.

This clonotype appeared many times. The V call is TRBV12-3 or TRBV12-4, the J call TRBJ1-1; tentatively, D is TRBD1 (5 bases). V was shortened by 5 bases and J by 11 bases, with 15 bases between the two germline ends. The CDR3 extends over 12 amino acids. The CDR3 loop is CASSPSRGNAFF. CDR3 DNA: TGTGCCAGCAGTCCCTCGAGGGGAAATGCTTTCTTT.

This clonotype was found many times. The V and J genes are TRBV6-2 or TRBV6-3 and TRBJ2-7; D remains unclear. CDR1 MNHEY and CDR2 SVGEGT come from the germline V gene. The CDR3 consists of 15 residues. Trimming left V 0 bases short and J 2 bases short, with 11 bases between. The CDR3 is CASSYSYVPAYEQYF. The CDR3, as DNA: TGTGCCAGCAGTTACTCGTACGTTCCGGCCTACGAGCAGTACTTC.

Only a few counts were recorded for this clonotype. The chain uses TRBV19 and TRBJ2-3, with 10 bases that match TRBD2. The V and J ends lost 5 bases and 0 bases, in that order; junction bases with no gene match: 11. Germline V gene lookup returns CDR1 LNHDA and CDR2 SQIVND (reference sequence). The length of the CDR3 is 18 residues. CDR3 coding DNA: TGTGCCAGTAGTCTCCGAGCGGGAGGGGGGCCCAGCACAGATACGCAGTATTTT. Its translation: CASSLRAGGGPSTDTQYF.

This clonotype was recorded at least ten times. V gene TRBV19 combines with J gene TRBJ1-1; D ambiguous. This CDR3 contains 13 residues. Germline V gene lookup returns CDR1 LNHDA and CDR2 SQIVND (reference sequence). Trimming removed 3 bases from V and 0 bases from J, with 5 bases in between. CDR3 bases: TGTGCCAGTAGTATCGGCATGAACACTGAAGCTTTCTTT. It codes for CASSIGMNTEAFF. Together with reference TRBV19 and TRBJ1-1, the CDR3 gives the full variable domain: DGGITQSPKYLFRKEGQNVTLSCEQNLNHDAMYWYRQDPGQGLRLIYYSQIVNDFQKGDIAEGYSVSREKKESFPLTVTSAQKNPTAFYLCASSIGMNTEAFFGQGTRLTVV.

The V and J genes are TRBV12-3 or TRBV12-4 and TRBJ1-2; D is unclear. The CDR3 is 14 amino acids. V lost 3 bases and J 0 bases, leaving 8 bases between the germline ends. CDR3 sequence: CASSFWGTNYGYTF. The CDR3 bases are TGTGCCAGCAGTTTTTGGGGAACTAACTATGGCTACACCTTC.

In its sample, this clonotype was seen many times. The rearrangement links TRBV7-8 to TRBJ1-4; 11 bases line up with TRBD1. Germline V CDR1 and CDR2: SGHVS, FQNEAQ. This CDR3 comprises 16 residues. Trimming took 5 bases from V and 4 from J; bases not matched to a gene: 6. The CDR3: CASSRGQGANNEKLFF. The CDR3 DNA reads TGTGCCAGCAGCCGTGGACAGGGGGCGAATAATGAAAAACTGTTTTTT.

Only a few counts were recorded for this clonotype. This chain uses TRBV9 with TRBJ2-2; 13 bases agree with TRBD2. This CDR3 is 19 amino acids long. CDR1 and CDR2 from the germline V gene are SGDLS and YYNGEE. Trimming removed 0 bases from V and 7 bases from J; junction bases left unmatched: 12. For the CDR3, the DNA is TGTGCCAGCAGCGTAGCTTCCCTGACTAGCGGGAGGCTTAGCGGGGAGCTGTTTTTT. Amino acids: CASSVASLTSGRLSGELFF.

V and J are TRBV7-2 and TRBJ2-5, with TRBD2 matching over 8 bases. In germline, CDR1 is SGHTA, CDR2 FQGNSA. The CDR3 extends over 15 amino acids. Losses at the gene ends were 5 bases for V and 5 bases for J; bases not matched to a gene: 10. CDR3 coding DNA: TGTGCCAGCAGCCCTCCCAGCGGGAGCGTGGAGACCCAGTACTTC. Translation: CASSPPSGSVETQYF.

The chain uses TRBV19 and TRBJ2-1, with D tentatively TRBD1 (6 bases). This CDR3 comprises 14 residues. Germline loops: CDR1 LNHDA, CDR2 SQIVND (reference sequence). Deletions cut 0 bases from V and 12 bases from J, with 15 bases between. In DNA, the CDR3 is TGTGCCAGTAGTATAGAGAGACAGGTCCCCTGGCAGTTCTTC. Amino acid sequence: CASSIERQVPWQFF.

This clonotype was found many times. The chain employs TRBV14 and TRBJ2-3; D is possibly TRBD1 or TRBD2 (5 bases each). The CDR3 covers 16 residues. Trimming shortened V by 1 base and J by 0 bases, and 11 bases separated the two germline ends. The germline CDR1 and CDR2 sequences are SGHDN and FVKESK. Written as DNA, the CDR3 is TGTGCCAGCAGCCAAGTGAACGGGGCCAGCACAGATACGCAGTATTTT. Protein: CASSQVNGASTDTQYF.

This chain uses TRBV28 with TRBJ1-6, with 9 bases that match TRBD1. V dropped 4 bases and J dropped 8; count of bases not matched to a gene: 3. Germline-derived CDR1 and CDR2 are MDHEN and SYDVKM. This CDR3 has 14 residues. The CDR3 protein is CASSSRQGDSPLHF. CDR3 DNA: TGTGCCAGCAGTTCTCGACAGGGGGATTCACCCCTCCACTTT.

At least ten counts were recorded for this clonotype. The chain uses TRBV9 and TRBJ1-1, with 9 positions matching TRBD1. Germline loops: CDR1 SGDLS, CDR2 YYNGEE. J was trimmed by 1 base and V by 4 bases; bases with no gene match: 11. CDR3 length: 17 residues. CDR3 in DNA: TGTGCCAGCAGCCCCAGGACAGGGGCCGGGGGGAACACTGAAGCTTTCTTT. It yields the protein CASSPRTGAGGNTEAFF.

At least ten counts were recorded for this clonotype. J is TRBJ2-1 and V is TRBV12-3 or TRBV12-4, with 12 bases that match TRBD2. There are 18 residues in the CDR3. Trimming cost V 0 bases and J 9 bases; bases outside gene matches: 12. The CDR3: CASSLATLAGGPRPEQFF. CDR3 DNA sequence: TGTGCCAGCAGTTTAGCGACTCTAGCGGGAGGGCCGCGGCCTGAGCAGTTCTTC.

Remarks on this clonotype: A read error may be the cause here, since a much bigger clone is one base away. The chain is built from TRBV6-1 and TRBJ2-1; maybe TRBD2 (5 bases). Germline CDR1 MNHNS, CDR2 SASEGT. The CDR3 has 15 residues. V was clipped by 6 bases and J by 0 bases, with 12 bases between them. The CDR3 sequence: CASSSPGSSYNEQFF. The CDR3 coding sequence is TGTGCCAGCAGCTCCCCGGGGAGCTCCTACAATGAGCAGTTCTTC.